This is a list of T cell receptor beta chains from one sample in a study of untreated major depressive disorder. TCRdb's table, derived via immunoSEQ multiplex PCR, lists solely in-frame clones and lacks some. The sample records about 20,000 clones, around 90% being singletons. What was sequenced was CD4+ T cells from PBMCs. These receptors came from a woman in her thirties or forties with major depressive disorder. The CDR3 runs from the conserved cysteine through the conserved F or W. D genes are given only for firm matches. A row's size may be missing; if present it is once, few, many or a size class.

D	V	J	size	DNA	CDR3
TRBD1	TRBV10-3	TRBJ1-2	NA	TGTGCCATCAGGAGACAACAGGGGGCGGTTGGCTACACCTTC	CAIRRQQGAVGYTF
NA	TRBV6-1	TRBJ1-2	NA	TGTGCCAGCAGTATCCACCCCAGAACCTATGGCTACACCTTC	CASSIHPRTYGYTF
TRBD2	TRBV7-2	TRBJ2-1	once	TGTGCCAGCAGCTCTAATAGCGGGGGGTACAATGAGCAGTTCTTC	CASSSNSGGYNEQFF
TRBD2	TRBV30	TRBJ2-7	NA	TGTGCCTGGAGTGTCTCAAGGACTAGCGGTTTTCCCTACGAGCAGTACTTC	CAWSVSRTSGFPYEQYF
NA	TRBV10-1	TRBJ2-7	NA	TGCGCCAGCAGTGTGTCAGGGGCCTACGAGCAGTACTTC	CASSVSGAYEQYF
NA	TRBV2	TRBJ2-1	NA	TGTGCCAGCAGAGAGAACAATGAGCAGTTCTTC	CASRENNEQFF
TRBD1	TRBV7-6	TRBJ2-2	NA	TGTGCCAGCAGCCCAGGACAGGGTGCAACCGGGGAGCTGTTTTTT	CASSPGQGATGELFF
TRBD2	TRBV7-3	TRBJ2-3	NA	TGTGCCAGCAGCATCGGGACTAGAGATACGCAGTATTTT	CASSIGTRDTQYF
TRBD2	TRBV19	TRBJ2-5	once	TGTGCCAGTACGTTGGGACTAGCGGCCCAAGAGACCCAGTACTTC	CASTLGLAAQETQYF
NA	TRBV6-1	TRBJ2-7	NA	TGTGCCAGCAGTGCAAGGCACGAGCAGTACTTC	CASSARHEQYF
NA	TRBV19	TRBJ2-7	once	TGTGCCAGTAGTATAGGGGTCGAGCAGTACTTC	CASSIGVEQYF
NA	TRBV29-1	TRBJ1-2	NA	TGCAGCGTTGTCCGGGTCACGAGCGGCTACACCTTC	CSVVRVTSGYTF
NA	TRBV5-1	TRBJ2-1	NA	TGCGCCAGCAGCTTAAGAGAGACAGGCTCCTACAATGAGCAGTTCTTC	CASSLRETGSYNEQFF
TRBD1	TRBV27	TRBJ2-3	NA	TGTGCCAGCAGTTTCCTCGACAGGGCGGGTGATACGCAGTATTTT	CASSFLDRAGDTQYF
TRBD2	TRBV6-1	TRBJ2-7	few	TGTGCCAGCAGCCGCGTCTCTAGCGGGGGCTACGAGCAGTACTTC	CASSRVSSGGYEQYF
NA	TRBV6-6	TRBJ2-1	NA	TGTGCCAGCAGTTATCAGGAAAACCTCTACAATGAGCAGTTCTTC	CASSYQENLYNEQFF
NA	TRBV4-3	TRBJ1-2	NA	TGCGCCAGCAGCCAAGACCTTCGGGGCTACACCTTC	CASSQDLRGYTF
TRBD2	TRBV19	TRBJ2-3	once	TGTGCCAGTAGCCGCAGACTAGCGGGAGGGCCGATCACAGATACGCAGTATTTT	CASSRRLAGGPITDTQYF
NA	TRBV5-4	TRBJ2-7	NA	TGTGCCAGCAGCCCCACGACTTCGTCCTACGAGCAGTACTTC	CASSPTTSSYEQYF
NA	TRBV12-5	TRBJ1-1	NA	TGTGCTAGTGGTTTGGCGGGACTAAACACTGAAGCTTTCTTT	CASGLAGLNTEAFF
NA	TRBV5-1	TRBJ1-1	NA	TGCGCCAGCACTGGGGTCAGGACAGACACTGAAGCTTTCTTT	CASTGVRTDTEAFF
TRBD1	TRBV5-1	TRBJ1-6	NA	TGCGCCAGCACCGAGGGGGCGAATTCACCCCTCCACTTT	CASTEGANSPLHF
NA	TRBV2	TRBJ1-2	NA	TGTGCCAGCAGTGAGTTAATGGAGGAGACCTTC	CASSELMEETF
NA	TRBV5-1	TRBJ2-6	once	TGCGCCAGCAGCTTATGGGGGGCTGGGGCCAACGTCCTGACTTTC	CASSLWGAGANVLTF
NA	TRBV5-1	TRBJ2-5	NA	TGCGCCAGCAGCAAACTTTCTCCAGCGGCGGGGGCTTGGGAGACCCAGTACTTC	CASSKLSPAAGAWETQYF
NA	TRBV19	TRBJ2-7	NA	TGTGCCAGTAGTTCGCAGTTTGGGCCCTACGAGCAGTACTTC	CASSSQFGPYEQYF
NA	TRBV18	TRBJ1-6	NA	TGTGCCAGCTCACCAGGCCGGACGGATAATTCACCCCTCCACTTT	CASSPGRTDNSPLHF
NA	TRBV5-1	TRBJ2-5	NA	TGCGCCAGCAGCTTAACGACCCCGGTGTGGGAGACCCAGTACTTC	CASSLTTPVWETQYF
NA	TRBV9	TRBJ1-6	few	TGTGCCAGCAGCCCTAGCGGAAGTAGCGGCTCCTATAATTCACCCCTCCACTTT	CASSPSGSSGSYNSPLHF
NA	TRBV6-5	TRBJ1-1	NA	TGTGCCAGCAGCGGGTACACTGAAGCTTTCTTT	CASSGYTEAFF
NA	TRBV7-8	TRBJ1-2	few	TGTGCCAGCAGCTTAGCAGCAAACACACCCTATGGCTACACCTTC	CASSLAANTPYGYTF
NA	TRBV7-2	TRBJ1-3	NA	TGTGCCAGCAGCTTCGGGGGTGGGTCCTCTGGAAACACCATATATTTT	CASSFGGGSSGNTIYF
NA	TRBV6-1	TRBJ1-2	NA	TGTGCCAGCAGTGAAGGAGCCCAGGGGTACTATGGCTACACCTTC	CASSEGAQGYYGYTF
NA	TRBV21-1	TRBJ1-4	NA	TGTGCCAGCACCCGACTCCCAGGGAAGGATGAAAAACTGTTTTTT	CASTRLPGKDEKLFF
TRBD1	TRBV5-1	TRBJ1-3	NA	TGCGCCAGCAGCAAAGATACAGGGGGAGGAAACACCATATATTTT	CASSKDTGGGNTIYF
NA	TRBV6-1	TRBJ1-1	NA	TGTGCCAGCAGTGAATATTCCGGGAGCAACACTGAAGCTTTCTTT	CASSEYSGSNTEAFF
NA	TRBV10-3	TRBJ2-5	NA	TGTGCCATCAGTGAGGGAGAGACCCAGTACTTC	CAISEGETQYF
NA	TRBV2	TRBJ1-1	NA	TGTGCCAGCAGTCGGATGAGGAGCACTGAAGCTTTCTTT	CASSRMRSTEAFF
NA	TRBV11-2	TRBJ1-1	NA	TGTGCCAGCACCAAGGGGGGAAACACTGAAGCTTTCTTT	CASTKGGNTEAFF
NA	TRBV6-1	TRBJ1-3	NA	TGTGCCAGCAGTGAAGCGTTCTTTTCTGGAAACACCATATATTTT	CASSEAFFSGNTIYF
NA	TRBV25-1	TRBJ2-6	NA	TGTGCCAGCAGTGAACCTGGCTCTGGGGCCAACGTCCTGACTTTC	CASSEPGSGANVLTF
NA	TRBV6-5	TRBJ2-3	NA	TGTGCCAGCAGGACTTTCGGACGCACAGATACGCAGTATTTT	CASRTFGRTDTQYF
TRBD2	TRBV2	TRBJ2-3	NA	TGTGCCAGCACCCGCGGAAGCGGGGGGGGGTCAGATACGCAGTATTTT	CASTRGSGGGSDTQYF
TRBD2	TRBV4-2	TRBJ2-5	NA	TGTGCCAGCAGCGGTCAGAGCGGGGGGGTAGAGACCCAGTACTTC	CASSGQSGGVETQYF
TRBD1	TRBV9	TRBJ1-2	NA	TGTGCCAGCAGCGCCTCGACAGGGACTAACTATGGCTACACCTTC	CASSASTGTNYGYTF
NA	TRBV19	TRBJ2-3	NA	TGTGCCAGTAGTATCCGCGGGGCAGGCGGTACGCAGTATTTT	CASSIRGAGGTQYF
NA	TRBV4-3	TRBJ1-1	few	TGCGCCAGCAGCCAAGAGTTAGGGATTCGGACTGAAGCTTTCTTT	CASSQELGIRTEAFF